These 4 T cell receptor beta chains were sequenced from one sample in a study of T cells in Graves' hyperthyroidism and ophthalmopathy. The CDR3 regions of TCR beta were amplified from RNA transcripts. The HTBI set primed first-round TCR CDR3 RT-PCR. A single record per CDR3 protein comes from TCRdb applying MiXCR to the multiplex PCR reads. The sample records around 420,000 distinct CDR3 sequences, 15% to 19% being singletons. The material sequenced was blood. The receptors shown here come from a woman under 30 with Graves' hyperthyroidism.

There are a few counts of this clonotype. The gene calls are TRBV5-5 and TRBJ2-5, with D possibly TRBD1 on 6 matching bases. V gave up 1 base and J gave up 2 bases, with 12 bases separating them. The CDR3 extends over 15 amino acids. Germline V gives CDR1 SGHKS, CDR2 YYEKEE (reference sequence). CDR3 sequence reads: CASSLRDILQETQYF. CDR3 in DNA: TGTGCCAGCAGCTTGAGGGACATACTTCAAGAGACCCAGTACTTC.

Concerning this clonotype: This may be a read error: a much more frequent sequence differs by one nucleotide. This chain connects TRBV5-1 to TRBJ1-1; 8 bases align to TRBD1. V shed 0 bases and J 6 bases; nucleotides not matched to a gene: 13. CDR1 is SGHRS and CDR2 is YFSETQ in the germline V gene. The CDR3 consists of 17 residues. The chain's CDR3 is CASSLVEAGGGRSEAFF. The CDR3 nucleotides are TGCGCCAGCAGCTTGGTAGAGGCAGGGGGCGGGAGATCTGAAGCTTTCTTT.

The chain carries TRBV25-1 and TRBJ1-2, with unresolved D. Germline-derived CDR1 and CDR2 are MGHDK and SYGVNS. CDR3 size: 14 residues. Deletions cut 3 bases from V and 2 bases from J, with 10 bases between. The chain's CDR3 is CASSDRGINYGYTF. For the CDR3, the DNA is TGTGCCAGCAGTGATCGGGGTATCAACTATGGCTACACCTTC.

This clonotype was observed a handful of times. The chain is built from TRBV11-1 and TRBJ2-2; D gene uncertain. V was clipped by 8 bases and J by 4 bases, with 11 bases between them. The CDR3 has 13 residues. CDR1 SGHAT and CDR2 FQDESV come from the germline V gene (reference sequence). The CDR3 loop is CASGAETTGELFF. Written as DNA, the CDR3 is TGTGCCAGCGGCGCGGAGACCACCGGGGAGCTGTTTTTT.